This TCR beta chain was profiled in a study of blood T cell repertoires in COVID-19. Study in general: The United States, Italy and Spain were the sources of the acute and convalescent COVID-19 samples. The cDNA or gDNA used as material had been derived from T cells, B-cell-depleted T cells, or PBMCs.

Study processing details: Amplification of reference gene primers provided the estimated nucleated cell counts. Clones were sequenced by immunoSEQ multiplex PCR, and TCRdb holds only the in-frame ones, with some missing. D and trimming were read from the DNA, whereas the V and J calls and clone size are those reported in that table. This sample has some 190,000 clones, with about four fifths found just once. This clonotype was sampled from a woman between 35 and 50 years old with COVID-19, enrolled during active disease. What was sequenced was peripheral blood.

This chain's CDR3 is CASRASGRYIDEQFF. The CDR3 bases are TGTGCCAGTAGGGCTAGCGGGAGGTATATCGATGAGCAGTTCTTC. The chain employs TRBV19 and TRBJ2-1; TRBD2 aligns across 11 bases. J was trimmed by 8 bases and V by 6 bases; bases with no gene match: 9. Germline V gene lookup returns CDR1 LNHDA and CDR2 SQIVND (reference sequence). The CDR3 runs to 15 residues.